The rows below give T cell receptor beta chains drawn from one sample of a study of a mutant IDH1 vaccine in newly diagnosed glioma. Method: immunoSEQ multiplex PCR; TCRdb's copy keeps in-frame clones and lacks some. This table holds 50,000 to 60,000 clones, roughly 90% found once. Their specific antigens are unknown. The sequencing here drew on PBMCs, taken from a glioma patient whose treatment included an IDH1 peptide vaccine. The source of these receptors is a man in his fifties with glioma. Each CDR3 is given with its conserved first and last residue. The order of the fields is V gene, clone size, J gene, D gene, CDR3 length, CDR3 protein, CDR3 DNA. A D gene is named only where the DNA matches it firmly. Clone sizes are given selectively: once, few, many, or a class where the clone is expanded.

>TRBV5-6|.|TRBJ2-2|TRBD1|15
CASSFGTGGSGELFF
TGTGCCAGCAGCTTTGGGACAGGGGGATCCGGGGAGCTGTTTTTT
>TRBV6-1|.|TRBJ1-2|TRBD1|15
CASNLAGTAYYGYTF
TGTGCCAGCAACCTAGCCGGGACAGCTTACTATGGCTACACCTTC
>TRBV6-5|.|TRBJ2-2|.|14
CASRPSMNTGELFF
TGTGCCAGCAGGCCCTCGATGAACACCGGGGAGCTGTTTTTT
>TRBV10-1|.|TRBJ2-1|TRBD2|16
CASGKLGLELYNEQFF
TGCGCCAGCGGCAAATTGGGACTAGAGCTCTACAATGAGCAGTTCTTC
>TRBV4-1|.|TRBJ2-4|.|18
CASSQGSVRGIAKNIQYF
TGCGCCAGCAGCCAAGGATCGGTCCGGGGAATAGCCAAAAACATTCAGTACTTC
>TRBV5-6|.|TRBJ1-2|TRBD1|14
CASSPRRGGYGYTF
TGTGCCAGCAGCCCTCGCAGGGGGGGCTATGGCTACACCTTC
>TRBV13|.|TRBJ1-4|TRBD1|15
CASSAQGRWDEKLFF
TGTGCCAGCAGCGCACAGGGGAGGTGGGATGAAAAACTGTTTTTT
>TRBV27|.|TRBJ1-1|.|13
CASSLGQNTEAFF
TGTGCCAGCAGTTTGGGACAGAACACTGAAGCTTTCTTT
>TRBV27|.|TRBJ1-2|.|13
CASSFAQNYGYTF
TGTGCCAGCAGTTTCGCACAGAACTATGGCTACACCTTC
>TRBV15|.|TRBJ1-5|.|17
CATSHPESQGSNQPQHF
TGTGCCACCAGCCACCCCGAAAGTCAGGGAAGCAATCAGCCCCAGCATTTT
>TRBV4-2|.|TRBJ1-2|.|16
CASSPPGGSGKDGYTF
TGTGCCAGCAGCCCCCCAGGTGGGTCCGGGAAGGATGGCTACACCTTC
>TRBV11-2|once|TRBJ1-1|.|15
CASSLVPGLNTEAFF
TGTGCCAGCAGCTTAGTGCCGGGGCTGAACACTGAAGCTTTCTTT
>TRBV19|.|TRBJ1-1|TRBD1|13
CATGTAMNTEAFF
TGTGCCACCGGGACAGCGATGAACACTGAAGCTTTCTTT
>TRBV5-4|once|TRBJ2-2|TRBD2|16
CASSQGLAGPSGELFF
TGCGCCAGCAGCCAAGGGCTAGCGGGACCATCCGGGGAGCTGTTTTTT
>TRBV19|.|TRBJ1-5|TRBD1|17
CASSKLRQGVLNQPQHF
TGTGCCAGTAGTAAGCTAAGGCAGGGGGTTCTCAATCAGCCCCAGCATTTT
>TRBV5-1|.|TRBJ2-3|.|15
CASSFRGESTDTQYF
TGCGCCAGCAGCTTCAGGGGCGAGAGCACAGATACGCAGTATTTT
>TRBV15|.|TRBJ1-2|.|16
CATSRAGKLGDYGYTF
TGTGCCACCAGCAGAGCAGGGAAGCTCGGCGACTATGGCTACACCTTC
>TRBV5-6|once|TRBJ1-6|.|12
CASSLWASPLHF
TGTGCCAGCAGCTTGTGGGCTTCACCCCTCCACTTT
>TRBV2|.|TRBJ1-6|.|17
CASSKILRSSYNSPLHF
TGTGCCAGCAGTAAGATACTCAGGAGCTCCTATAATTCACCCCTCCACTTT
>TRBV6-5|.|TRBJ1-1|.|14
CASSTRQENTEAFF
TGTGCCAGCAGTACAAGACAGGAGAACACTGAAGCTTTCTTT
>TRBV7-9|.|TRBJ2-3|.|12
CASSPITDTQYF
TGTGCCAGCAGCCCGATCACAGATACGCAGTATTTT
>TRBV7-9|.|TRBJ2-3|TRBD2|16
CASSSGLAGVTDTQYF
TGTGCCAGCAGCTCGGGACTAGCGGGAGTCACAGATACGCAGTATTTT
>TRBV5-6|.|TRBJ1-2|TRBD1|14
CASSFGTGGYGYTF
TGTGCCAGCAGCTTCGGGACAGGGGGCTATGGCTACACCTTC
>TRBV6-1|.|TRBJ1-4|.|10
CGVGNEKLFF
TGTGGGGTTGGTAATGAAAAACTGTTTTTT
>TRBV27|.|TRBJ2-7|.|13
CASSWTADYEQYF
TGTGCCAGCAGTTGGACCGCGGACTACGAGCAGTACTTC
>TRBV29-1|.|TRBJ1-5|.|13
CSVEVGGNQPQHF
TGCAGCGTTGAAGTTGGTGGCAATCAGCCCCAGCATTTT
>TRBV7-2|.|TRBJ2-2|.|16
CASSLLGVAAPRELFF
TGTGCCAGCAGCTTATTGGGGGTAGCGGCACCGCGGGAGCTGTTTTTT
>TRBV5-1|.|TRBJ1-1|.|15
CASSLAGARGTEAFF
TGCGCCAGCAGCTTGGCGGGGGCGAGGGGAACTGAAGCTTTCTTT
>TRBV2|.|TRBJ2-5|.|15
CASSAFRTGRETQYF
TGTGCCAGCAGTGCTTTTAGAACGGGACGGGAGACCCAGTACTTC
>TRBV5-4|.|TRBJ1-2|TRBD1|14
CASTPGTVNYGYTF
TGTGCCAGCACCCCCGGGACAGTTAACTATGGCTACACCTTC
>TRBV7-9|few|TRBJ2-2|.|12
CASSRDTGELFF
TGTGCCAGCAGCCGGGACACCGGGGAGCTGTTTTTT
>TRBV7-6|.|TRBJ2-2|TRBD1|16
CASSVQGARGTGELFF
TGTGCCAGCAGCGTTCAGGGGGCGAGGGGGACCGGGGAGCTGTTTTTT
>TRBV10-3|.|TRBJ1-2|TRBD1|14
CAIRIPGQGHGYTF
TGTGCCATCAGGATACCGGGACAGGGACATGGCTACACCTTC
>TRBV27|.|TRBJ1-4|.|15
CASSHRAKSGGKLFF
TGTGCCAGCAGTCACCGGGCCAAGTCGGGCGGGAAACTGTTTTTT
>TRBV27|.|TRBJ2-1|TRBD2|16
CASSLYTSGSGNEQFF
TGTGCCAGCAGTTTATATACTAGCGGGAGTGGGAATGAGCAGTTCTTC
>TRBV10-2|.|TRBJ2-5|.|14
CASRYPGSQETQYF
TGCGCCAGCAGGTATCCAGGATCCCAAGAGACCCAGTACTTC
>TRBV5-1|.|TRBJ2-5|TRBD2|17
CASSFFSASGPRGTQYF
TGCGCCAGCAGCTTTTTTTCTGCTAGCGGGCCTCGTGGGACCCAGTACTTC
>TRBV19|.|TRBJ1-5|TRBD1|18
CASSIFTGGLNSNQPQHF
TGTGCCAGTAGTATCTTCACAGGGGGACTTAATAGCAATCAGCCCCAGCATTTT
>TRBV27|.|TRBJ2-4|.|11
CASSAGTWQYF
TGTGCCAGCAGTGCCGGGACATGGCAGTACTTC
>TRBV7-2|once|TRBJ2-5|.|15
CASSLVDLQLGDQYF
TGTGCCAGCAGCTTAGTGGACCTACAGTTGGGGGACCAGTACTTC
>TRBV25-1|.|TRBJ2-2|.|16
CASSETRGYNTGELFF
TGTGCCAGCAGTGAAACCAGAGGATATAACACCGGGGAGCTGTTTTTT